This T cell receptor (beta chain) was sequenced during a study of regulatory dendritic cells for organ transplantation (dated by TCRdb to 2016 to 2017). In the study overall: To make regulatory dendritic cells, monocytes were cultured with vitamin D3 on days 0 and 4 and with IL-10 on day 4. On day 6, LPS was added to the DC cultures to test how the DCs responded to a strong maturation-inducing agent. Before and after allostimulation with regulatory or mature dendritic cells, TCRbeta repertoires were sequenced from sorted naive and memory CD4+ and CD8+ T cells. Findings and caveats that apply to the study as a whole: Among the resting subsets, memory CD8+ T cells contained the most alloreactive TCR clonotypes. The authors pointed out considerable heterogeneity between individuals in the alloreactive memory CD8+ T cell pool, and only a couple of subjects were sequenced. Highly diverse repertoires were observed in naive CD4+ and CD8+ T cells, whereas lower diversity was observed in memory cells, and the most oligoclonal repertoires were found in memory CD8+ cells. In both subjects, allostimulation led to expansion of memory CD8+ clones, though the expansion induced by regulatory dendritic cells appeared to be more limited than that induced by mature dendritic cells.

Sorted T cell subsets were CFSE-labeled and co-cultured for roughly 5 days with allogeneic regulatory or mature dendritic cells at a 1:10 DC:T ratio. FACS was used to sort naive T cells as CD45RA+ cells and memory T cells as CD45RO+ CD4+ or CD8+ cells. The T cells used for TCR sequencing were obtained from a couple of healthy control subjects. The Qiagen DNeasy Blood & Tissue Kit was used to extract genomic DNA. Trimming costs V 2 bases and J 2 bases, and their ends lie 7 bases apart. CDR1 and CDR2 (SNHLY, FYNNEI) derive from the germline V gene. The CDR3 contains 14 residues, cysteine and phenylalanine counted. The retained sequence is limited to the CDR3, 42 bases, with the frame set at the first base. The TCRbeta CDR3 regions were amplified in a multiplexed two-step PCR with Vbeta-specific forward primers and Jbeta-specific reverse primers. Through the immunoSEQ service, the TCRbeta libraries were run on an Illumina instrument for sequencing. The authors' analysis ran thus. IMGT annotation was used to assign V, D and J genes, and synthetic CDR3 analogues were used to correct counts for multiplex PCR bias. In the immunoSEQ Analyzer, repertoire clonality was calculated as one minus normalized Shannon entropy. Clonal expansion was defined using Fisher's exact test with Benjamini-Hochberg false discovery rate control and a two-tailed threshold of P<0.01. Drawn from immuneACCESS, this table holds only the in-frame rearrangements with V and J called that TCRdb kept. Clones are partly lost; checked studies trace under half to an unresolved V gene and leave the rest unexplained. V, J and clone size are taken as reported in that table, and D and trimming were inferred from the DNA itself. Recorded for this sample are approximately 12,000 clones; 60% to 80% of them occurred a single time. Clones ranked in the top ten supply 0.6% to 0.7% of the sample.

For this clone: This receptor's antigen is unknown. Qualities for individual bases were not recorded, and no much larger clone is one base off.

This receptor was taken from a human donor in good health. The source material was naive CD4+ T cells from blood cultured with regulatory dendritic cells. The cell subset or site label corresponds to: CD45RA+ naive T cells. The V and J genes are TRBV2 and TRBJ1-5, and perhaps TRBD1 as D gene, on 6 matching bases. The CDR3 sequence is CASSERQGNQPQHF. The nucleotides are TGTGCCAGCAGTGAAAGACAGGGCAATCAGCCCCAGCATTTT.